This T cell receptor (beta chain) was identified in a study of T-cell reconstitution after alpha-beta-depleted transplantation in children. The germline V and J ends were trimmed by 0 bases and 5 bases, with 14 bases remaining between them. Germline CDR1 SGHRS, CDR2 YFSETQ. The CDR3 runs to 15 residues. This clonotype was counted many times. Unique molecular identifiers were used in preparing the TCRbeta library. Each CDR3 protein is one row after TCRdb ran MiXCR on the PCR reads. The repertoire holds approximately 240,000 distinct CDR3 sequences, with around 9.7% as singletons. J is TRBJ1-1 and V is TRBV5-1, with D perhaps TRBD1 (5 bases). The receptor was derived from a human donor who donated a stem cell graft to a child with SCID. Sequences were derived from PBMCs from the stem cell graft donor, sampled from the stem cell graft. The CDR3 reads CASSLEGGGETEAFF. For the CDR3, the DNA is TGCGCCAGCAGCTTGGAGGGTGGGGGGGAGACTGAAGCTTTCTTT.